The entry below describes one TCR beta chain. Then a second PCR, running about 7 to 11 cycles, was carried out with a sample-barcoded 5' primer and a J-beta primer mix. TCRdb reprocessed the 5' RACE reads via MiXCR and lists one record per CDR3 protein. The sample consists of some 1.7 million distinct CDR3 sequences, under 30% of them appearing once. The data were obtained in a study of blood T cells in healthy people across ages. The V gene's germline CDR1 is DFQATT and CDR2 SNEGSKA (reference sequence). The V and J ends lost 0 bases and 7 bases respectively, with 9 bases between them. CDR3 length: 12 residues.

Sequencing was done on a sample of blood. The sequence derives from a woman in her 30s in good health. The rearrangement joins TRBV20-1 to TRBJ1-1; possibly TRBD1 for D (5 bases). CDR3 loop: CSARETAYEAFF. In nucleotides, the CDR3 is TGCAGTGCTAGAGAGACAGCCTATGAAGCTTTCTTT.